The rows below give T cell receptor beta chains drawn from one sample of a study of blood T cells in healthy people across ages. TCRdb reprocessed the 5' RACE reads with MiXCR, giving one entry per CDR3 protein. The sample consists of about 970,000 distinct CDR3 sequences, just over 50% of them appearing once. Sequenced input: blood. These TCRs come from a woman aged 60-70 years in good health. CDR3s include the opening cysteine and the closing phenylalanine or tryptophan. The D gene is left open where the match is weak. Clone size is given for some rows only: seen once, a few or many times, or a class if the clone is expanded.

>NA|TRBV9|NA|TRBJ2-5
TGTGCCTGCAGCGTAGGGCCGCAAGAGACCCAGTACTTC
CACSVGPQETQYF
>NA|TRBV20-1|NA|TRBJ2-5
TGCAGTGTCCAGGGACCGATTTATGAGACCCAGTACTTC
CSVQGPIYETQYF
>few|TRBV6-1|TRBD2|TRBJ2-7
TGTGCCAGCTGGACTAGCCGACTCTCCTACGAGCAGTACTTC
CASWTSRLSYEQYF
>NA|TRBV2|NA|TRBJ1-2
TGTGCCAGCAGTGAGTTGTATGGCACGTATGGCTACACCTTC
CASSELYGTYGYTF
>once|TRBV5-1|NA|TRBJ2-2
TGCGCCAGCAGCAAAGGCGGGTACAACACCGGGGAGCTGTTTTTT
CASSKGGYNTGELFF
>many|TRBV29-1|TRBD2|TRBJ2-7
TGCAGCGTTTCGGCTAGCGGCTACGAGCAGTACTTC
CSVSASGYEQYF
>NA|TRBV3-1|TRBD1|TRBJ1-2
TGTGCCAGCAGCGGACAGGGATGGGATTCGTCTGGCTACACCTTC
CASSGQGWDSSGYTF
>NA|TRBV6-1|NA|TRBJ2-1
TGTACCAGCAGGGTCGGACCATCCTACAATGAGCAGTTCTTC
CTSRVGPSYNEQFF
>NA|TRBV5-1|NA|TRBJ2-5
TGCGCCAGCAGCCACAACGACGACAGGACCCTAGGGGCCCAGTACTTC
CASSHNDDRTLGAQYF
>NA|TRBV11-2|NA|TRBJ1-1
TGTGCCAGCAGCTACCCCAGGGGAAGCGGCGAGAACACTGAAGCTTTCTTT
CASSYPRGSGENTEAFF
>NA|TRBV7-2|NA|TRBJ2-7
TGTGCCAGCAGCCAGGGGGGGGGCGTTCTTTACGAGCAGTACTTC
CASSQGGGVLYEQYF
>NA|TRBV21-1|NA|TRBJ2-6
TGTGCCAGCAGCAAAGAGGATTACCAGGGTAACGGTGACTCTGGGGCCAACGTCCTGACTTTC
CASSKEDYQGNGDSGANVLTF
>NA|TRBV4-1|TRBD1|TRBJ1-4
TGCGCCAGCAGCCAAGGAGGGGGCATGCGGGAAAAACTGTTTTTT
CASSQGGGMREKLFF
>NA|TRBV20-1|NA|TRBJ2-3
TGCAGTGCTAGGGATTCGTCTAGCACAGATACGCAGTATTTT
CSARDSSSTDTQYF
>NA|TRBV30|NA|TRBJ2-3
TGTGCCTTTTGGGGGAATACGCAGTATTTT
CAFWGNTQYF
>NA|TRBV11-2|NA|TRBJ2-5
TGTGCCAGCAGCCAACTACGAGCGAACCAAGAGACCCAGTACTTC
CASSQLRANQETQYF
>NA|TRBV25-1|NA|TRBJ1-6
TGTGCCAGCAGTGATGGGGTTACGAGAGGTAATTCACCCCTCCACTTT
CASSDGVTRGNSPLHF
>NA|TRBV20-1|NA|TRBJ2-1
TGCAGTGCCCAACGTGGCAATGAGCAGTTCTTC
CSAQRGNEQFF
>NA|TRBV11-2|NA|TRBJ1-4
TGTGCCAGCAGCTTATCGTTGAGGGAAAAACTGTTTTTT
CASSLSLREKLFF
>NA|TRBV6-5|NA|TRBJ1-4
TGTGCCAGCAGTGCAGGACGGCAGAATGAAAAACTGTTTTTT
CASSAGRQNEKLFF
>few|TRBV20-1|NA|TRBJ2-7
TGCAGTGCTAGCGGGCAAACCTACGAGCAGTACTTC
CSASGQTYEQYF
>few|TRBV12-3/TRBV12-4|TRBD1|TRBJ2-7
TGTGCCAGCAGTTTGACAGGGTCCCACGAGCAGTACTTC
CASSLTGSHEQYF
>once|TRBV7-9|TRBD1|TRBJ2-7
TGTGCCAGCAGTCCCCCGGGACAGGGACACTACGAGCAGTACTTC
CASSPPGQGHYEQYF
>NA|TRBV20-1|NA|TRBJ1-2
TGCAGTGCTACCACAGCGAGGGGTAACTATGGCTACACCTTC
CSATTARGNYGYTF
>NA|TRBV13|NA|TRBJ2-7
TGTGCCAGCAGCCCACAGCGTTCAGGGTACGAGCAGTACTTC
CASSPQRSGYEQYF
>few|TRBV7-6|TRBD1|TRBJ2-7
TGTGCCAGCAGCTTAGGGCGGACAGGAAGCTACGAGCAGTACTTC
CASSLGRTGSYEQYF
>NA|TRBV3-1|NA|TRBJ2-7
TGTGCCAGCAGCCAAGCGGATGACGAGCAGTACTTC
CASSQADDEQYF
>NA|TRBV27|NA|TRBJ2-7
TGTGCCAGCAGCCGAACGGGACAACAATACGAGCAGTACTTC
CASSRTGQQYEQYF
>NA|TRBV7-2|TRBD2|TRBJ2-5
TGTGCCAGCAGCCCTTTTAGCGGGACTAGGATGAGAGAGACCCAGTACTTC
CASSPFSGTRMRETQYF
>NA|TRBV20-1|TRBD2|TRBJ2-5
TGCAGTGCTGGGAGTCTAGCGGACCTCCAAGAGACCCAGTACTTC
CSAGSLADLQETQYF
>few|TRBV12-3/TRBV12-4|NA|TRBJ2-7
TGTGCCAGCAGTCCCCGGACGCGATCCTACGAGCAGTACTTC
CASSPRTRSYEQYF
>few|TRBV7-2|TRBD1|TRBJ1-1
TGTGCCAGCAGCATCACGACAGGGGTGGGCACTGAAGCTTTCTTT
CASSITTGVGTEAFF
>NA|TRBV12-3/TRBV12-4|NA|TRBJ2-1
TGTGCCAGCAGCCGTAGTTTAGCCCAGCAGTTCTTC
CASSRSLAQQFF
>NA|TRBV6-5|NA|TRBJ1-2
TGTGCCAGCAGCCCTTATCCTCTACATGGCTACACCTTC
CASSPYPLHGYTF
>NA|TRBV28|TRBD2|TRBJ2-7
TGCGCCAGCAGTCGTAGCGGGAGAAAATACAATGAGCAGTACTTC
CASSRSGRKYNEQYF
>few|TRBV14|NA|TRBJ2-7
TGTGCCAGCAGCCAATACCTGGGGGCGGTCGAGCAGTACTTC
CASSQYLGAVEQYF
>NA|TRBV9|NA|TRBJ2-5
TGTGCCAGCAGCGGGAATGGACAGCAAGAGACTCAGTACTTC
CASSGNGQQETQYF
>NA|TRBV24-1|NA|TRBJ2-2
TGTGCCACCAGTCTTCAGGACACCGGGGAGCTGTTTTTT
CATSLQDTGELFF
>NA|TRBV10-3|NA|TRBJ2-3
TGTGCCATCAGTGATTGGACCAACACAGATACGCAGTATTTT
CAISDWTNTDTQYF
>NA|TRBV12-3/TRBV12-4|NA|TRBJ2-3
TGTGCCAGCAGTTTCGGCAGCACAGATACGGAGTATTTT
CASSFGSTDTEYF
>NA|TRBV20-1|TRBD2|TRBJ2-1
TGCAGTGCTAGAGATCCCCTAGCGGGAGTTCGGAATGAGCAGTTCTTC
CSARDPLAGVRNEQFF
>NA|TRBV2|TRBD2|TRBJ2-7
TGTGCCAGCAGTGAACCCCCGAGAAGCGGGAGAAGATACGAGCAGTACTTC
CASSEPPRSGRRYEQYF
>NA|TRBV9|TRBD2|TRBJ2-7
TGTGCCAGCAGCGTAGGTAGCGGGAGTACGTACGAGCAGTACTTC
CASSVGSGSTYEQYF
>NA|TRBV6-2/TRBV6-3|TRBD2|TRBJ2-5
TGTGCCAGCAGTTTCTCGGTAGCGGGAGCGGGGACCCAGTACTTC
CASSFSVAGAGTQYF
>NA|TRBV12-5|TRBD2|TRBJ2-1
TGTGCTAGTGGTTTGGGGACTAGCCCCTTCCCCCACAATGAGCAGTTCTTC
CASGLGTSPFPHNEQFF
>NA|TRBV6-1|NA|TRBJ1-1
TGTGCCAGCATGGGGCCGGGACTTCTATGCGTCAGCGAAGCTTTCTTT
CASMGPGLLCVSEAFF
>few|TRBV20-1|NA|TRBJ2-4
TGCAGTGCGTATAATTCCCTTTATGGGGCGAAAAACATTCAGTACTTC
CSAYNSLYGAKNIQYF
>few|TRBV7-9|NA|TRBJ2-1
TGTGCCAGCAGCCCCAACGCCATTGAGCAGTTCTTC
CASSPNAIEQFF